The sequence of this TCR beta chain was determined in a study of T cells in Graves' hyperthyroidism and ophthalmopathy. Study results and caveats: Ophthalmopathy was predicted by the model a median of 6.5 months ahead of onset.

The sample holds many counts of this clonotype. As yet, its antigen is unknown. There were TCR beta CDR3 regions amplified from RNA transcripts. Primed by the HTBI set, a first-round RT-PCR was run on the TCR CDR3. TCRdb reprocessed the multiplex PCR reads via MiXCR and lists one record per CDR3 protein. The profile covers about 420,000 distinct CDR3 sequences, with less than 20% appearing a single time and less than 15% taken by the ten largest. Trimming left V 4 bases short and J 6 bases short, with 9 bases between. CDR3 length: 11 residues. Germline values: CDR1 SQVTM, CDR2 ANQGSEA. The patients, who ranged from 18 to 65 in age, presented with newly diagnosed hyperthyroidism lasting under 2 months. Exclusion followed for patients with uncontrolled infection, other autoimmune disease, pregnancy or lactation.

The TCR comes from a woman younger than 35 with Graves' hyperthyroidism. The chain combines TRBV29-1 with TRBJ1-2; possible D gene TRBD1, 6 bases. The specimen was blood. The CDR3 DNA sequence: TGCAGCGTTGTAGGGGGGGATGGCTACACCTTC. This translates into CSVVGGDGYTF. The variable domain in full, with the rest retrieved from reference TRBV29-1 and TRBJ1-2, is SAVISQKPSRDICQRGTSLTIQCQVDSQVTMMFWYRQQPGQSLTLIATANQGSEATYESGFVIDKFPISRPNLTFSTLTVSNMSPEDSSIYLCSVVGGDGYTFGSGTRLTVV.